This record looks at one TCR beta chain sequence and its context. Its antigen is unidentified. The sample is drawn from a study of cytomegalovirus exposure and HLA in healthy donors. Assay: immunoSEQ multiplex PCR; the TCRdb copy retains only in-frame clones and omits some. The sample includes 150,000 to 200,000 clones, about nine tenths of them seen just once. Findings of the study overall: The authors confirmed in vitro that a few CMV-associated chains were specific for CMV antigens. Reports showed the classifier diagnosing cytomegalovirus status with high specificity and sensitivity. Rarity marked most TCR sequences, yet some public TCRs occurred in many donors. Within the 130 or so validation repertoires, first-cohort TCR clusters tended to co-occur, according to a later analysis.

The receptor's source is a man aged 18 to 35 in good health and CMV-seropositive. The sample taken for sequencing was PBMCs.

This CDR3 reads CASSYRGATNEKLFF. The CDR3 region has the DNA TGTGCCAGCAGTTATCGCGGTGCAACTAATGAAAAACTGTTTTTT. This chain joins TRBV6-6 and TRBJ1-4; no clear D gene. Germline-derived CDR1 and CDR2 are MNHNY and SVGAGI (reference sequence). The length of the CDR3 is 15 residues. V lost 3 bases, J lost 0 bases, and 8 bases lay in between.